This record concerns one TCR beta chain sequence. Its antigen is not known. The treatment denotes: oral pan-JAK inhibitor, 5-10 mg twice daily. These data originate in a study of CD8+ T cells in alopecia areata. Study summary: Patients given treatment had severity scored by the percentage of scalp area affected. Study-level results: Lesional scalp, notably in alopecia totalis/universalis, had clonality above that of normal scalp. Numerous clones, expanded in lesions, remained in scalp and blood during tofacitinib.

Once RNA had been extracted, it was reverse transcribed into cDNA to act as the sequencing template. TCRdb's table, derived via immunoSEQ multiplex PCR, lists solely in-frame clones and lacks some. The sample lists approximately 210,000 clones; around three fifths were seen once. The germline CDR1 and CDR2 sequences are SGHRS and YFSETQ. Trimming stripped 3 bases from V and 2 bases from J, with 12 bases between. The CDR3 length is 14 residues. V gene TRBV5-1 combines with J gene TRBJ2-7, with D unresolved. The clonotype comes from a human donor with alopecia areata. This material consisted of CD4+ T cells sorted from blood, taken at week 24, from a patient treated with tofacitinib. The CDR3 protein is CASSSLGHTYEQYF. The CDR3 DNA follows: TGCGCCAGCAGCTCCCTCGGCCATACCTACGAGCAGTACTTC.